This T cell receptor beta chain was sequenced in a study of cytomegalovirus exposure and HLA in healthy donors. Clones were read by immunoSEQ multiplex PCR, and TCRdb kept only the in-frame ones, dropping some. The sample includes about 360,000 clones, about nine tenths of them seen just once. Germline V gene data show CDR1 as MNHEY and CDR2 as SVGAGI. This CDR3 is 15 amino acids long. The junction had 5 bases not matched to a gene; V was cut back by 5 bases and J by 7 bases. This clonotype was obtained from a woman aged 18-30 years in good health and CMV-seronegative. The sequencing sample was made of PBMCs. The J gene is TRBJ2-1, the V gene TRBV6-5; 13 positions match TRBD2. CDR3 region: CASSPRTSGGNEQFF. CDR3 sequence (DNA): TGTGCCAGCAGTCCCCGGACTAGCGGGGGAAATGAGCAGTTCTTC.